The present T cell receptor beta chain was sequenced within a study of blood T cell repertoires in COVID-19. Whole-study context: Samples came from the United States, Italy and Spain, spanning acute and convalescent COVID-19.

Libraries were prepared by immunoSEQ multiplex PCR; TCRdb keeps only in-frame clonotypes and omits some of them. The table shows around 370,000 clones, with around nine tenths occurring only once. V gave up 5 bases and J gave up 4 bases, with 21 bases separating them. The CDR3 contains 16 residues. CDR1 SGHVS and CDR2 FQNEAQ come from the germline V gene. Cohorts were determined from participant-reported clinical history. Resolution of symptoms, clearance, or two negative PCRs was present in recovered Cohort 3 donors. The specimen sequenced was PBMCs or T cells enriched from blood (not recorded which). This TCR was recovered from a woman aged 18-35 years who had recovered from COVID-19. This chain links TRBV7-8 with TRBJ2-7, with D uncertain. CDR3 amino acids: CASSLFISLDSYEQYF. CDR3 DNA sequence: TGTGCCAGCAGCCTCTTTATAAGCCTCGATTCTTACGAGCAGTACTTC.